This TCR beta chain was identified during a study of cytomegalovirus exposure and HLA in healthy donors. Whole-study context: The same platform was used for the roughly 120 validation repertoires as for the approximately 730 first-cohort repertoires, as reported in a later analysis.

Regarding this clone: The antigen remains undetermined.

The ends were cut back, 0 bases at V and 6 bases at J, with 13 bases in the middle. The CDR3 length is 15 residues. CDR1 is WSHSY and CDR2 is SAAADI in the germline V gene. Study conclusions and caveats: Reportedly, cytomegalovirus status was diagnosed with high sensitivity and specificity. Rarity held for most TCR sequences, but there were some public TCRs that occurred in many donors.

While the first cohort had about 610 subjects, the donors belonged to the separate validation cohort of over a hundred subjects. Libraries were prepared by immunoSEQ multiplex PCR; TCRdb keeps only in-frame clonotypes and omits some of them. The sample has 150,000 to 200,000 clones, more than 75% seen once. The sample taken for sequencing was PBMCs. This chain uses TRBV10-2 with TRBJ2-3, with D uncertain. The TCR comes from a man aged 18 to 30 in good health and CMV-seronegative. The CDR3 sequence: CASSESPVLKDTQYF. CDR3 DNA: TGCGCCAGCAGTGAGTCTCCAGTCCTTAAGGATACGCAGTATTTT.